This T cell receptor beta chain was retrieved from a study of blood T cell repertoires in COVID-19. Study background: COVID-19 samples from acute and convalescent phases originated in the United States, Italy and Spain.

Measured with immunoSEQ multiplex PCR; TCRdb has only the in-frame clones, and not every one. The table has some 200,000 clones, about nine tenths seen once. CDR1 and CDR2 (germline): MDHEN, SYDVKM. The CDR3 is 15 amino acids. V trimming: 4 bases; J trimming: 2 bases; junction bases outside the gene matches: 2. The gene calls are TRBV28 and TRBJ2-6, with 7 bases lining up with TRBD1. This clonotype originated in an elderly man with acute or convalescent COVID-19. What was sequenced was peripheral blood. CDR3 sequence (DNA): TGTGCCAGCAGTTACAGGGGTCCTGGGGCCAACGTCCTGACTTTC. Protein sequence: CASSYRGPGANVLTF.